Reported below is one T cell receptor beta chain. Antigen: not known. PCR involved 60 Vbeta and 13 Jbeta primers. The table came from immunoSEQ multiplex PCR; TCRdb's copy has only in-frame clones and leaves some out. Among 130,000 to 150,000 clones listed, about 79% were seen once. This specimen comes from a study of cytomegalovirus exposure and HLA in healthy donors. General observations from the study: When the data were analyzed later, several of the most significant clusters appeared to be linked to common viral pathogens.

The germline CDR1 and CDR2 sequences are SGHTA and FQGNSA. The CDR3 is made up of 16 amino acids. The V segment lost 3 bases and the J segment 8 bases; nucleotides outside the gene matches: 12. The sample comprised PBMCs. The chain uses TRBV7-2 and TRBJ2-4, with 8 positions matching TRBD2. The clonotype comes from a male donor in good health and CMV-seronegative. CDR3 DNA sequence: TGTGCCAGCAGCTTCTCATTTGGCGGGGGGCGGGACATTCAGTACTTC. Its protein product is CASSFSFGGGRDIQYF.